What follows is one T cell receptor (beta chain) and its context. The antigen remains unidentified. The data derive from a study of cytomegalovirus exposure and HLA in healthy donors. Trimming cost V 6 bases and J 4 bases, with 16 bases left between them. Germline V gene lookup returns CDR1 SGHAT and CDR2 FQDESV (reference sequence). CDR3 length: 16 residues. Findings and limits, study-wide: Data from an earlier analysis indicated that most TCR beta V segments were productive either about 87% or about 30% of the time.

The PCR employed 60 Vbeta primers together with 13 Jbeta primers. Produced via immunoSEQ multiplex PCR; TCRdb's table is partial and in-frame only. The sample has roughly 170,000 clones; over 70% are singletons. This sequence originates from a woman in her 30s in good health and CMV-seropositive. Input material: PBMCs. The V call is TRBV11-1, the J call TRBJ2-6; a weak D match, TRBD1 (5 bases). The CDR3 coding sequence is TGTGCCAGCAGTTCAGGCAGGGCATTCGGGGCCAACGTCCTGACTTTC. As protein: CASSSGRAFGANVLTF.